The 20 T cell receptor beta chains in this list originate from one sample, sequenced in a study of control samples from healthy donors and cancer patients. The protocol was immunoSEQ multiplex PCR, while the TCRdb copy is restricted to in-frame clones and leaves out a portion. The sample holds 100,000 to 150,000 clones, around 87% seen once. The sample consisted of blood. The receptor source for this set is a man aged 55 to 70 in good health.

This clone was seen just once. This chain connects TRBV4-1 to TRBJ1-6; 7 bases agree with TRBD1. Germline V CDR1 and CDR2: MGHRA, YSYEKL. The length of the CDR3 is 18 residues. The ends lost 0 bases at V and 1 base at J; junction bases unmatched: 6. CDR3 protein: CASSQEGRGGSYNSPLHF. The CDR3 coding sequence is TGCGCCAGCAGCCAAGAGGGCAGGGGGGGATCCTATAATTCACCCCTCCACTTT.

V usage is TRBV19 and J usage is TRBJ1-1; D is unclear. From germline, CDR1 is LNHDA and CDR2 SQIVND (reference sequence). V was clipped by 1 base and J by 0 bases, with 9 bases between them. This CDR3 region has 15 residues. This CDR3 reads CASSIALDLNTEAFF. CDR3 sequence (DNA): TGTGCCAGTAGTATAGCCCTAGACCTGAACACTGAAGCTTTCTTT.

This CDR3 is CASSALGTNNYGYTF. The CDR3 DNA is TGTGCCAGCAGTGCCCTCGGGACAAATAACTATGGCTACACCTTC. The chain uses TRBV28 and TRBJ1-2; tentatively, D is TRBD1 (6 bases). Germline assignment: CDR1 MDHEN and CDR2 SYDVKM. There are 15 residues in the CDR3. V was trimmed by 5 bases and J by 1 base, leaving 14 bases between them.

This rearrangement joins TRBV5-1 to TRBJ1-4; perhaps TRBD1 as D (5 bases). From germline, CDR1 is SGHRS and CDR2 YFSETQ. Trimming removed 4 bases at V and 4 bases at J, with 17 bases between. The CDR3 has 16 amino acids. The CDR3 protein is CASSPGLTASNEKLFF. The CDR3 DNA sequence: TGCGCCAGCAGCCCAGGGTTGACAGCCAGTAATGAAAAACTGTTTTTT.

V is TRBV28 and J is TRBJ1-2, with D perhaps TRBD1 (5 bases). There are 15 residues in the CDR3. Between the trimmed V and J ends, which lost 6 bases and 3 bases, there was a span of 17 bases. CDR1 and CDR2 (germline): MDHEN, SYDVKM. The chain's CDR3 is CASRASGGDYYGYTF. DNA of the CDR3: TGTGCCAGCAGAGCCTCGGGAGGGGACTACTATGGCTACACCTTC.

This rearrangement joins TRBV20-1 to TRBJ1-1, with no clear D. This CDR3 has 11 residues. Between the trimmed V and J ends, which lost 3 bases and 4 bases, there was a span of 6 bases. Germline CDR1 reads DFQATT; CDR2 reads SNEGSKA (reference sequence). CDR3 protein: CSASGLTEAFF. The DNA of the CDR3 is TGCAGTGCTAGCGGTCTCACTGAAGCTTTCTTT.

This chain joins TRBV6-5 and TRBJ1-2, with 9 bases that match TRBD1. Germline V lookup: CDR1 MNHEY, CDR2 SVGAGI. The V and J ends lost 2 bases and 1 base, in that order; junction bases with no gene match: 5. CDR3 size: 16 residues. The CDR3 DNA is TGTGCCAGCAGTTACGTAGGGACAGGGAGTAACTATGGCTACACCTTC. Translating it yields CASSYVGTGSNYGYTF.

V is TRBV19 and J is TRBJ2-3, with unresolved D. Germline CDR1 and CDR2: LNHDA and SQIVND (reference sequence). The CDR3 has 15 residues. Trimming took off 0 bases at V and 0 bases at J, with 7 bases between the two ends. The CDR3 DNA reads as TGTGCCAGTAGTATAGATCAGGTTAGCACAGATACGCAGTATTTT. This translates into CASSIDQVSTDTQYF. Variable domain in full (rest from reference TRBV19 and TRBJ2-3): DGGITQSPKYLFRKEGQNVTLSCEQNLNHDAMYWYRQDPGQGLRLIYYSQIVNDFQKGDIAEGYSVSREKKESFPLTVTSAQKNPTAFYLCASSIDQVSTDTQYFGPGTRLTVL.

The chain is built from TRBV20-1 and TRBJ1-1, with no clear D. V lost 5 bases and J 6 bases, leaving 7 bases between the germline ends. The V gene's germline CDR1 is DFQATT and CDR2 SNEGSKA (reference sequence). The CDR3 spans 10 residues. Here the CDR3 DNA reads TGCAGTGCTCGAAACGCTGAAGCTTTCTTT. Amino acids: CSARNAEAFF.

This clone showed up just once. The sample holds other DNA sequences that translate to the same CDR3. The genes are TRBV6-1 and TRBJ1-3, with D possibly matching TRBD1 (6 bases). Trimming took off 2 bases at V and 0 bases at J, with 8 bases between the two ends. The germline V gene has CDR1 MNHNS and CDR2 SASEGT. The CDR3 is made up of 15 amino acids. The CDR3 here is CASSESTGSGNTIYF. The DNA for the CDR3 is TGTGCCAGCAGTGAATCGACAGGCTCTGGAAACACCATATATTTT.

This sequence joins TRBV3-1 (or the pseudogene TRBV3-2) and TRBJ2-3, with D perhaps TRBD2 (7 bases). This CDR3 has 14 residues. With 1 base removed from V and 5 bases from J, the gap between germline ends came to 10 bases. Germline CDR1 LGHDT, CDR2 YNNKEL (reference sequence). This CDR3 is CASSQGGGQDTQYF. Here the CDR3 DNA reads TGTGCCAGCAGCCAAGGGGGGGGCCAAGATACGCAGTATTTT.

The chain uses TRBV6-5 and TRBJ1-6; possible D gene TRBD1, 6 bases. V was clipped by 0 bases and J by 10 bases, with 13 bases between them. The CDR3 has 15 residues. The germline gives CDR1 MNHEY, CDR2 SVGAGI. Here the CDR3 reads CASSYSDSQASPLHF. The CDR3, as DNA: TGTGCCAGCAGTTACTCGGACAGTCAGGCATCACCCCTCCACTTT.

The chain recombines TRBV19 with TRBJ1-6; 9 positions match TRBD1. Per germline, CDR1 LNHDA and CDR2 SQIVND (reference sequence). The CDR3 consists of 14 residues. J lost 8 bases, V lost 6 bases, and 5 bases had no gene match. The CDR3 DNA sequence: TGTGCCAGTAGACAGGGACAGGGCGATTCACCCCTCCACTTT. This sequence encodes CASRQGQGDSPLHF.

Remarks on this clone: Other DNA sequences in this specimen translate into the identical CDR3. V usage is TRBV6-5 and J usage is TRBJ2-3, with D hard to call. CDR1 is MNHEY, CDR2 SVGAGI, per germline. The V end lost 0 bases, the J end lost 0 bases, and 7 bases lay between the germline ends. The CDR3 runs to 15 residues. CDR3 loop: CASSYSTASTDTQYF. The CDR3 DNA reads TGTGCCAGCAGTTACTCTACAGCGAGCACAGATACGCAGTATTTT.

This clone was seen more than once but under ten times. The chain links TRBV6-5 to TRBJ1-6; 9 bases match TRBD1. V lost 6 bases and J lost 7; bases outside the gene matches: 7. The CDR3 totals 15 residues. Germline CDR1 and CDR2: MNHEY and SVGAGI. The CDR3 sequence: CASRDYDRGNSPLHF. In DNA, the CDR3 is TGTGCCAGCAGAGATTACGACAGGGGGAATTCACCCCTCCACTTT.

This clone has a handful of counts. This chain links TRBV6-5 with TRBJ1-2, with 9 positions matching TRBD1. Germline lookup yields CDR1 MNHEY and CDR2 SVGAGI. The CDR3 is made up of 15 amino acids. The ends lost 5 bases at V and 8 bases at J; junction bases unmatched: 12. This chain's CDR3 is CASSTGTGRAGGYTF. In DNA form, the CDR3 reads TGTGCCAGCAGTACAGGGACAGGGAGGGCAGGCGGCTACACCTTC.

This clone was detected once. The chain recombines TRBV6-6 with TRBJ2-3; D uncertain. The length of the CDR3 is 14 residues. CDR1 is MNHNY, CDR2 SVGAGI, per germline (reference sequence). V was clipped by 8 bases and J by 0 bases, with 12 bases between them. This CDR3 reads CASRSSLSTDTQYF. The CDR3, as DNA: TGTGCCAGCCGTAGCAGTCTGAGCACAGATACGCAGTATTTT.

CDR3 nucleotide sequence: TGTGCCAGCAGCAAAGGTCAGGGCCCTTTAGCCAAAAACATTCAGTACTTC. Its protein is CASSKGQGPLAKNIQYF. The V call is TRBV21-1, the J call TRBJ2-4; the table's TRBD1 call for D was not verified on the DNA. TRBV21-1 corresponds to a pseudogene. There are 17 residues in the CDR3.

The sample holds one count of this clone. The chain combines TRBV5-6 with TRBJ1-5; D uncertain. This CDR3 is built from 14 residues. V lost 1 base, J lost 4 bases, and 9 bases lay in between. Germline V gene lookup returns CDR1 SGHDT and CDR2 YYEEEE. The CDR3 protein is CASSLFGENQPQHF. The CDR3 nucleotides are TGTGCCAGCAGCTTGTTTGGGGAGAATCAGCCCCAGCATTTT.

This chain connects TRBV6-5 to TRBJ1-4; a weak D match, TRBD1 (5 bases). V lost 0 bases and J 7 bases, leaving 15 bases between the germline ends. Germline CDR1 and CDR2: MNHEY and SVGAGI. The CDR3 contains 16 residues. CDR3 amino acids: CASSYSWAGHGEKLFF. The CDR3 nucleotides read TGTGCCAGCAGTTACTCGTGGGCAGGGCATGGTGAAAAACTGTTTTTT.